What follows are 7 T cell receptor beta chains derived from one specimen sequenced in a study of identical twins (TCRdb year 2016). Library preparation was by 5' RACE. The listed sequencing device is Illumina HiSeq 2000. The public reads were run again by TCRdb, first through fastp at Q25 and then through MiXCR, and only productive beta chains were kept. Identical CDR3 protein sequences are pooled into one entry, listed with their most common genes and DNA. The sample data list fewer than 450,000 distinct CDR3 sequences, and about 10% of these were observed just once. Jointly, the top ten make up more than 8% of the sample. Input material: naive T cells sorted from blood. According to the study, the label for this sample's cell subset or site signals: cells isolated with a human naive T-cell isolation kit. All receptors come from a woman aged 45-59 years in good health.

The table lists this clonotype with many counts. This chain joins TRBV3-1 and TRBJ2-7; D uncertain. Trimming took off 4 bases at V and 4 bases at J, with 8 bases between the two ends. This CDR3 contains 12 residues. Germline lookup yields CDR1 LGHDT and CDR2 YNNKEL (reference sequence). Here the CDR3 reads CASSRAAYEQYF. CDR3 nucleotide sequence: TGTGCCAGCAGCCGGGCGGCATACGAGCAGTACTTC.

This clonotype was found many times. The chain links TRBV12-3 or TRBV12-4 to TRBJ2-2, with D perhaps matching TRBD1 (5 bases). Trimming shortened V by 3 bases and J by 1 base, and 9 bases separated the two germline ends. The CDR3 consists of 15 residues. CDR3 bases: TGTGCCAGCAGTTTCAGGGCTGGGAACACCGGGGAGCTGTTTTTT. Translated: CASSFRAGNTGELFF.

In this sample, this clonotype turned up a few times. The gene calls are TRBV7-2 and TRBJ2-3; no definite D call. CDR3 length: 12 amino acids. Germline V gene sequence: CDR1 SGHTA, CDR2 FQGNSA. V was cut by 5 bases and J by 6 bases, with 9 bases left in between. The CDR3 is CASSPTSDTQYF. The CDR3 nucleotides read TGTGCCAGCAGCCCCACGAGTGATACGCAGTATTTT. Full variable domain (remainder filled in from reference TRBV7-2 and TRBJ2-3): GAGVSQSPSNKVTEKGKDVELRCDPISGHTALYWYRQSLGQGLEFLIYFQGNSAPDKSGLPSDRFSAERTGGSVSTLTIQRTQQEDSAVYLCASSPTSDTQYFGPGTRLTVL.

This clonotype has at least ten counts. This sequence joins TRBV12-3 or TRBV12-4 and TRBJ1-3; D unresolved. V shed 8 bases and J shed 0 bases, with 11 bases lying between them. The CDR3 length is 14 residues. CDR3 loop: CASGEQSSGNTIYF. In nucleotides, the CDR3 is TGTGCCAGCGGGGAACAGAGCTCTGGAAACACCATATATTTT.

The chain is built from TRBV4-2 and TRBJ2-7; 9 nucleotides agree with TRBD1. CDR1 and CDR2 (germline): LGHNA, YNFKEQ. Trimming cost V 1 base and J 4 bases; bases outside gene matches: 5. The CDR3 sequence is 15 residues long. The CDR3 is CASSQGAGTGYEQYF. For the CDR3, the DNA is TGTGCCAGCAGCCAAGGCGCCGGGACAGGGTACGAGCAGTACTTC.

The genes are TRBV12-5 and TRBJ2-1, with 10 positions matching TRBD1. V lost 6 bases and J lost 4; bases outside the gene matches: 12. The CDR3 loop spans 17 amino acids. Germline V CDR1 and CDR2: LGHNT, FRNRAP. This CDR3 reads CASGPPTGTGAYNEQFF. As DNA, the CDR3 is TGTGCTAGTGGGCCCCCCACCGGGACAGGGGCTTACAATGAGCAGTTCTTC.

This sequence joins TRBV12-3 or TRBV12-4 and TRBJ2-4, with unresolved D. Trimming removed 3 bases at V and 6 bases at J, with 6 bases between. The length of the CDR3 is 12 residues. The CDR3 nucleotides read TGTGCCAGCAGTTTGAATAGAAACATTCAGTACTTC. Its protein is CASSLNRNIQYF.